The present T cell receptor beta chain was sequenced within a study of T cell changes during pregnancy in multiple sclerosis. Only in-frame clones appear in the TCRdb table, and some are missing; sequencing was by immunoSEQ multiplex PCR. This table has under 80,000 clones, 92% appearing once. This clone was observed once. V was trimmed by 2 bases and J by 2 bases, leaving 11 bases between them. CDR1 SQVTM and CDR2 ANQGSEA come from the germline V gene. The CDR3 runs to 14 residues. Material: peripheral blood, obtained after pregnancy. This clonotype originated in a female donor in good health, enrolled as a control in a pregnancy study. The V call is TRBV29-1, the J call TRBJ2-3; a weak D match, TRBD2 (6 bases). CDR3 sequence (DNA): TGCAGCGTTGAAAGTAGCGGTTTCACAGATACGCAGTATTTT. Its translation is CSVESSGFTDTQYF.